This note documents a single T cell receptor beta chain sequence. Its recognized antigen is unknown. The record has no base qualities; no much larger clone is one base away. These data originate in a study of CD8 T cells in Susac syndrome (dated by TCRdb to the late 2010s). For the wider study: Of the Susac syndrome patients who were sequenced, eight or nine were in clinical remission while six had clinically active disease. Repertoire sequencing was used to test whether CD8+ T cell activation and differentiation in Susac syndrome was antigen driven. At blood withdrawal, Susac syndrome patients were therapy-naive, treated with corticosteroids (with IVIg additionally given to some), or treated with IVIg alone. Overall study results and their limits: The number of individuals in the TCR sequencing and HLA analysis was recognized as being relatively small. In the CD4+ T cell repertoire of Susac syndrome patients, clonal expansion was not detected.

Peripheral blood CD8+ and CD4+ T cells from healthy donors, Susac syndrome patients and multiple sclerosis patients were profiled by high-throughput TCR beta sequencing. Susac syndrome patients met recently defined diagnostic criteria for definite or probable disease. CD8+ TEMRA cells were enriched by FACS, while bulk CD8+ and CD4+ T cells were purified by magnetic negative isolation. Blood was collected in EDTA tubes and processed within 24 hours, with PBMCs isolated through density gradient centrifugation. PBMCs intended for TCR sequencing were cryopreserved in liquid nitrogen and were subsequently thawed in a 37 degrees C water bath. The sorted or isolated CD4+, CD8+ and CD8+ TEMRA cells reached a purity of at least 90%. The CDR1 and CDR2 encoded by the germline V gene are SNHLY and FYNNEI. From the cysteine up to the phenylalanine, the CDR3 has a length of 14 residues. CDR3 DNA is the only sequence kept; it has 42 bases, read in frame from the first base. Relative to germline, V is 3 bases shorter and J is 5 bases shorter, with 12 bases between their ends.

RNA was extracted with the RNeasy kit and about 0.45 to 1 ug was reverse transcribed using random hexamers. TCR beta CDR3 regions were amplified with the immunoSEQ multiplex PCR assay covering 54 Vbeta and 13 Jbeta segments. PCR amplification bias was corrected using a synthetic template baseline for primer optimization and computational correction. In the source study's methods: Only productive sequences were kept, with reads annotated to V, D and J genes according to IMGT and analyzed in immunoSEQ Analyzer. To calculate clonality, Shannon entropy was normalized by log2 of the number of productive unique sequences and then subtracted from one. Public and private clones were assessed among the 100 most prevalent clones of each patient and control. Clones were defined as Susac-specific if absent from the healthy and MS cohorts, from 1052 published viral clones and from other ImmuneACCESS disease sequences. The public reads were run again by TCRdb, first through fastp at Q25 and then through MiXCR, and only productive beta chains were kept. Each record represents a unique CDR3 protein, reported with the most common genes and DNA among its rows. Clone size and V and J calls follow TCRdb, not the original study. This sample holds approximately 180,000 distinct CDR3 sequences; 85% to 95% were observed only once. 0.099% of the sample rests with the top ten.

The sequence links TRBV2 to TRBJ2-3, and the D gene may be TRBD1, 5 bases matching. This TCR derives from a human donor with Susac syndrome. The specimen sequenced was CD4+ T cells from PBMCs. CDR3 sequence: CASSEGPSRDTQYF. The base sequence is TGTGCCAGCAGTGAGGGGCCATCCCGAGATACGCAGTATTTT.